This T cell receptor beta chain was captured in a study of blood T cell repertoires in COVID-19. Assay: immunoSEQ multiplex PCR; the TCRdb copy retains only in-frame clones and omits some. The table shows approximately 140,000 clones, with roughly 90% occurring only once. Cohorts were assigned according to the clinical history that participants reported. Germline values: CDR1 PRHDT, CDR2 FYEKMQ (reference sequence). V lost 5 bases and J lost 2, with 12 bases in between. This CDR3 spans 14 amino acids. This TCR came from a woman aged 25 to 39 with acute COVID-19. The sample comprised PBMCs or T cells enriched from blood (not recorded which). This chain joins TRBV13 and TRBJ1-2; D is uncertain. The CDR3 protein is CASSPQSSNYGYTF. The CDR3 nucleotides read TGTGCCAGCAGCCCACAGAGTTCCAACTATGGCTACACCTTC.